This section outlines one T cell receptor (beta chain) sequence together with its context. The PCR made use of 60 Vbeta and 13 Jbeta primers. Profiling relied on immunoSEQ multiplex PCR, and the TCRdb table lists in-frame clones only, not all of them. The sample lists about 110,000 clones, around 75% occurring once. V gave up 5 bases and J gave up 1 base, with 7 bases separating them. Germline V gene data show CDR1 as SGDLS and CDR2 as YYNGEE. This CDR3 comprises 13 residues. The sample is drawn from a study of cytomegalovirus exposure and HLA in healthy donors. The J gene is TRBJ1-3, the V gene TRBV9; D is undetermined. The sequence was obtained from a man aged 40-50 years in good health and CMV-seronegative. The sample consisted of PBMCs. The CDR3 protein is CASSDYSGNTIYF. The DNA of the CDR3 is TGTGCCAGCAGTGACTATTCTGGAAACACCATATATTTT. The full variable domain, its missing parts supplied by reference TRBV9 and TRBJ1-3, is DSGVTQTPKHLITATGQRVTLRCSPRSGDLSVYWYQQSLDQGLQFLIQYYNGEERAKGNILERFSAQQFPDLHSELNLSSLELGDSALYFCASSDYSGNTIYFGEGSWLTVV.